This T cell receptor (beta chain) was sequenced for a study of T cell responses to AZD1222 COVID-19 vaccine. Study-level points and caveats: In the spike-specific TCR repertoire, nearly half reportedly target unmutated variant regions. No day 14 peak samples; only post-peak repertoires were characterized. Clonal diversity was possibly underestimated, and white British individuals and females predominated among donors.

Repertoires were generated with immunoSEQ multiplex PCR, while TCRdb's copy carries only in-frame clones and drops some. The sample yields about 140,000 clones, around 91% seen once. This clone was counted a few times. Antigen specificity is unknown. Looked up from germline, CDR1 is SGHNT and CDR2 is YYREEE (reference sequence). V dropped 4 bases and J dropped 9; count of bases not matched to a gene: 7. The CDR3 has 13 residues. The rearrangement uses TRBV5-4 and TRBJ2-7, with 10 bases identical to TRBD2. The clonotype comes from an adult who received the AZD1222 COVID-19 vaccine. The material sequenced was peripheral blood, taken 28 days after the second AZD1222 dose. CDR3 coding DNA: TGTGCCAGCAGCCCTACTAGCGGGACTGGGCAGTACTTC. Translated, it gives CASSPTSGTGQYF. The full variable domain, with the rest looked up from reference TRBV5-4 and TRBJ2-7, is ETGVTQSPTHLIKTRGQQVTLRCSSQSGHNTVSWYQQALGQGPQFIFQYYREEENGRGNFPPRFSGLQFPNYSSELNVNALELDDSALYLCASSPTSGTGQYFGPGTRLTVT.